The clone carrying this TCR beta chain was seen once. These data come from a study of blood T cell repertoires in COVID-19. Study-level background: Samples representing acute and convalescent COVID-19 were sourced from the United States, Italy and Spain. From T cells, B-cell-depleted T cells, or PBMCs came the material, which was cDNA or gDNA.

In the original analysis: Amplification with reference gene primers provided the estimates of nucleated cell counts. Using immunoSEQ multiplex PCR, the repertoire was profiled, and TCRdb retains in-frame clones only, with some absent. The V and J calls and clone size come from that table; D and trimming were worked out from the DNA. The sample shows about 80,000 clones, roughly 82% of them seen only once. This receptor was identified in a man older than 75 with acute or convalescent COVID-19. The sequenced material came from peripheral blood.

The CDR3 region is CASSPTLSQETQYF. The CDR3 DNA reads TGTGCCAGCAGCCCTACCCTGAGCCAAGAGACCCAGTACTTC. J is TRBJ2-5 and V is TRBV5-6; D not certain. Germline values: CDR1 SGHDT, CDR2 YYEEEE. V dropped 4 bases and J dropped 1 base, with 11 bases sitting between them. This CDR3 has 14 residues.